The 5 T cell receptor beta chains below were found in one sample sequenced in a study of blood T cell repertoires in COVID-19. Clones were read by immunoSEQ multiplex PCR, and TCRdb kept only the in-frame ones, dropping some. The repertoire includes roughly 150,000 clones, around nine tenths of them detected once, and less than 3% sits in the top ten. Specimen: peripheral blood. These receptors all stem from an elderly woman with COVID-19, enrolled during active disease.

The chain couples TRBV25-1 to TRBJ2-3; possibly TRBD2 for D (5 bases). Germline V gene lookup returns CDR1 MGHDK and CDR2 SYGVNS. This CDR3 has 13 amino acids. Deletions cut 4 bases from V and 5 bases from J, with 10 bases between. This CDR3 is CASSVIAGDTQYF. CDR3 DNA sequence: TGTGCCAGCAGTGTCATTGCGGGAGATACGCAGTATTTT. The whole variable domain, remainder taken from reference TRBV25-1 and TRBJ2-3, is EADIYQTPRYLVIGTGKKITLECSQTMGHDKMYWYQQDPGMELHLIHYSYGVNSTEKGDLSSESTVSRIRTEHFPLTLESARPSHTSQYLCASSVIAGDTQYFGPGTRLTVL.

This rearrangement joins TRBV12-3 or TRBV12-4 to TRBJ1-1; D not resolved. Trimming left V 3 bases short and J 0 bases short, with 5 bases between. The CDR3 has 13 residues. The CDR3 spells CASSFEMNTEAFF. In DNA form, the CDR3 reads TGTGCCAGCAGTTTCGAGATGAACACTGAAGCTTTCTTT.

V gene TRBV9 combines with J gene TRBJ1-3, with 7 bases matching TRBD1. Germline-derived CDR1 and CDR2 are SGDLS and YYNGEE. Trimming at V came to 2 bases and at J to 1 base, leaving 6 bases not matched to a gene. The length of the CDR3 is 16 residues. This CDR3 is CASSVSGGESGNTIYF. Here the CDR3 DNA reads TGTGCCAGCAGCGTTTCAGGGGGTGAATCTGGAAACACCATATATTTT.

This clone was seen a single time. The chain carries TRBV5-1 and TRBJ2-3, with 13 bases lining up with TRBD2. CDR3 length: 17 residues. The V gene's germline CDR1 is SGHRS and CDR2 YFSETQ. Trimming at V came to 4 bases and at J to 4 bases, leaving 9 bases not matched to a gene. In DNA form, the CDR3 reads TGCGCCAGCAGCCCTCGCAGGACTAGCGGGAGTGCAGATACGCAGTATTTT. Encoded protein: CASSPRRTSGSADTQYF. The full variable domain, completed using reference TRBV5-1 and TRBJ2-3, is KAGVTQTPRYLIKTRGQQVTLSCSPISGHRSVSWYQQTPGQGLQFLFEYFSETQRNKGNFPGRFSGRQFSNSRSEMNVSTLELGDSALYLCASSPRRTSGSADTQYFGPGTRLTVL.

The chain is built from TRBV27 and TRBJ2-3, with a weak D call TRBD2 (7 bases). The length of the CDR3 is 18 residues. V was pared by 8 bases and J by 4 bases, with 28 bases between. Germline loops: CDR1 MNHEY, CDR2 SMNVEV (reference sequence). CDR3 sequence reads: CASRARAGGGSSSDTQYF. As DNA, the CDR3 is TGTGCCAGCCGTGCCCGGGCCGGGGGCGGGAGCAGTTCAGATACGCAGTATTTT.